These T cell receptor beta chains were read from a single sample in a study of post-analysis software for immune sequencing data. TCRdb re-called the PCR reads with MiXCR, one entry per CDR3 protein. The table lists roughly 430,000 distinct CDR3 sequences, approximately 39% of them singletons, with less than 8% in the top ten. Sequencing used blood. These receptors all come from a girl aged 2-10 years with multiple sclerosis. The CDR3 runs from the conserved cysteine through the conserved F or W. Fields, in order: D gene, J gene, V gene, CDR3 length, clone size, CDR3 protein, CDR3 DNA. A D gene is named only where the DNA matches it firmly. Size is omitted from some rows. Given values are once, few, many or a class for expanded clones.

d_call: TRBD1; j_call: TRBJ2-1; v_call: TRBV20-1; cdr3_length: 14; clone_size: .; cdr3_aa: CSARDAQGVNEQFF; cdr3_nt: TGCAGTGCTAGAGATGCACAGGGGGTTAATGAGCAGTTCTTC
d_call: .; j_call: TRBJ1-2; v_call: TRBV12-3/TRBV12-4; cdr3_length: 13; clone_size: .; cdr3_aa: CASSPQLDGGYTF; cdr3_nt: TGTGCCAGCAGCCCCCAACTAGACGGTGGCTACACCTTC
d_call: .; j_call: TRBJ2-7; v_call: TRBV20-1; cdr3_length: 12; clone_size: few; cdr3_aa: CSTSGGTYEQYF; cdr3_nt: .
d_call: TRBD2; j_call: TRBJ2-5; v_call: TRBV7-8; cdr3_length: 15; clone_size: .; cdr3_aa: CASSLGLAGRETQYF; cdr3_nt: TGTGCCAGCAGCTTAGGACTAGCGGGAAGAGAGACCCAGTACTTC
d_call: .; j_call: TRBJ2-1; v_call: TRBV6-5; cdr3_length: 17; clone_size: .; cdr3_aa: CASSYNKATATYNEQFF; cdr3_nt: TGTGCCAGCAGTTACAATAAGGCGACAGCGACCTACAATGAGCAGTTCTTC
d_call: .; j_call: TRBJ2-7; v_call: TRBV4-3; cdr3_length: 15; clone_size: few; cdr3_aa: CASSQDLSRDYEQYF; cdr3_nt: TGCGCCAGCAGCCAAGATTTAAGCAGGGACTACGAGCAGTACTTC
d_call: .; j_call: TRBJ1-2; v_call: TRBV20-1; cdr3_length: 14; clone_size: few; cdr3_aa: CSAESGGTNYGYTF; cdr3_nt: TGCAGTGCAGAGTCCGGGGGGACTAACTATGGCTACACCTTC
d_call: .; j_call: TRBJ1-1; v_call: TRBV7-2; cdr3_length: 15; clone_size: .; cdr3_aa: CASSSTTWGYTEAFF; cdr3_nt: TGTGCCAGCAGCTCTACTACTTGGGGGTACACTGAAGCTTTCTTT
d_call: .; j_call: TRBJ1-1; v_call: TRBV30; cdr3_length: 13; clone_size: .; cdr3_aa: CAWSVQVKKEAFF; cdr3_nt: TGTGCCTGGAGTGTACAAGTGAAGAAGGAAGCTTTCTTT
d_call: .; j_call: TRBJ2-7; v_call: TRBV10-3; cdr3_length: 13; clone_size: .; cdr3_aa: CAANDRFRYEQYF; cdr3_nt: TGTGCCGCGAATGACAGATTTCGCTACGAGCAGTACTTC
d_call: .; j_call: TRBJ1-1; v_call: TRBV6-5; cdr3_length: 15; clone_size: few; cdr3_aa: CASSYSSHPVTEAFF; cdr3_nt: TGTGCCAGCAGTTACTCGAGCCATCCCGTCACTGAAGCTTTCTTT
d_call: TRBD2; j_call: TRBJ2-5; v_call: TRBV2; cdr3_length: 14; clone_size: .; cdr3_aa: CASRLAGGVETQYF; cdr3_nt: TGTGCCAGCCGACTAGCGGGGGGTGTAGAGACCCAGTACTTC
d_call: .; j_call: TRBJ2-5; v_call: TRBV18; cdr3_length: 16; clone_size: few; cdr3_aa: CASSPSLTASWETQYF; cdr3_nt: TGTGCCAGCTCACCATCTCTGACCGCTAGTTGGGAGACCCAGTACTTC
d_call: TRBD1; j_call: TRBJ1-1; v_call: TRBV7-9; cdr3_length: 13; clone_size: few; cdr3_aa: CASRSPGGDEAFF; cdr3_nt: TGTGCCAGCAGATCACCAGGGGGCGATGAAGCTTTCTTT
d_call: .; j_call: TRBJ1-1; v_call: TRBV10-2; cdr3_length: 14; clone_size: .; cdr3_aa: CASREGLLNTEAFF; cdr3_nt: TGCGCCAGCAGAGAGGGACTTCTGAACACTGAAGCTTTCTTT
d_call: TRBD2; j_call: TRBJ2-3; v_call: TRBV6-6; cdr3_length: 15; clone_size: .; cdr3_aa: CASTGLAEGTDTQYF; cdr3_nt: TGTGCCAGCACGGGACTAGCTGAGGGCACAGATACGCAGTATTTT